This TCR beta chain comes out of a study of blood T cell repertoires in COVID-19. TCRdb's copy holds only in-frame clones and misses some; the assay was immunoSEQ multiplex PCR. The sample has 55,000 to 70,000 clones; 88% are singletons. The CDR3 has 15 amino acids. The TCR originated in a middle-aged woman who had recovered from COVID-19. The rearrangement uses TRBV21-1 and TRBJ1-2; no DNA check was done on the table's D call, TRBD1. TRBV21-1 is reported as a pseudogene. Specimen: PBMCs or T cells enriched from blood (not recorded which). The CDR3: CASSKEGPSNYGYTF. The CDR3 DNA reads TGTGCCAGCAGCAAAGAGGGGCCGAGTAACTATGGCTACACCTTC.